A single sample gave rise to the 18 T cell receptor beta chains below, sequenced in a study of T cells after yellow fever vaccination. TCRdb reprocessed the 5' RACE reads via MiXCR and lists one record per CDR3 protein. The sample holds a few hundred thousand distinct CDR3 sequences, around 3.9% seen once. The material sequenced was PBMCs, taken 5 days after the yellow fever booster vaccination. The receptors derive from a man in his late teens or twenties who received the YFV17D yellow fever vaccine.

In its sample, this clonotype was seen many times. The V and J genes are TRBV3-1 and TRBJ2-1; possible D gene TRBD2, 5 bases. Deletions cut 4 bases from V and 3 bases from J, with 13 bases between. Germline CDR1 reads LGHDT; CDR2 reads YNNKEL (reference sequence). This CDR3 contains 15 residues. CDR3 in amino acids: CASSPNNGVYNEQFF. DNA of the CDR3: TGTGCCAGCAGCCCCAATAACGGGGTCTACAATGAGCAGTTCTTC.

This clonotype was detected ten times or more. The chain recombines TRBV7-9 with TRBJ2-4; no clear D. CDR1 is SEHNR and CDR2 is FQNEAQ in the germline V gene (reference sequence). Trimming took off 5 bases at V and 9 bases at J, with 14 bases between the two ends. The CDR3 runs 13 residues. Written as DNA, the CDR3 is TGTGCCAGCAGCGGGTCTCTGTTGAGCATTCAGTACTTC. Translated: CASSGSLLSIQYF. Drawing the rest from reference TRBV7-9 and TRBJ2-4, the complete variable domain is DTGVSQNPRHKITKRGQNVTFRCDPISEHNRLYWYRQTLGQGPEFLTYFQNEAQLEKSRLLSDRFSAERPKGSFSTLEIQRTEQGDSAMYLCASSGSLLSIQYFGAGTRLSVL.

This clonotype came up many times. Compared with germline, one end of the junction differs, possibly owing to a read error. This chain joins TRBV7-7 and TRBJ2-3; the D is unclear. The CDR3 is made up of 14 amino acids. Germline V gives CDR1 SSHAT, CDR2 FNYEAQ (reference sequence). CDR3 protein: CASSLDRYADTQYF. The CDR3 nucleotides read TGTGCTAGCAGCTTAGATCGGTATGCAGATACGCAGTATTTT.

This clonotype was counted at least ten times. The chain joins TRBV7-8 to TRBJ2-1; 9 bases match TRBD1. Germline CDR1 and CDR2: SGHVS and FQNEAQ. V dropped 5 bases and J dropped 8; count of bases not matched to a gene: 10. The CDR3 is 15 residues long. The CDR3 DNA is TGTGCCAGCAGCCAAAGTTGGGGACAGGGCCATGAGCAGTTCTTC. It specifies CASSQSWGQGHEQFF.

This chain joins TRBV6-5 and TRBJ1-6; 8 bases fit TRBD1. This CDR3 has 15 residues. Germline lookup yields CDR1 MNHEY and CDR2 SVGAGI. Losses at the gene ends were 5 bases for V and 2 bases for J; bases not matched to a gene: 2. CDR3 sequence (DNA): TGTGCCAGCAGTACAGGGGGAACCTATAATTCACCCCTCCACTTT. Amino acids: CASSTGGTYNSPLHF.

In the case of this clonotype: This likely stems from a read error, as it lies one base from a far larger clone. CDR3 loop: CASSLGGDDTQYF. DNA for the CDR3: TGTGCCAGCAGTCTAGGGGGGGACGATACGCAGTATTTT. The chain combines TRBV7-8 with TRBJ2-3, with D maybe TRBD2 (7 bases). Germline V CDR1 and CDR2: SGHVS, FQNEAQ. Trimming stripped 6 bases from V and 6 bases from J, with 13 bases between. The CDR3 loop spans 13 amino acids.

This clonotype was counted only a few times. The chain combines TRBV12-3 or TRBV12-4 with TRBJ1-4; D is possibly TRBD1 (5 bases). The CDR3 runs 14 residues. Trimming shortened V by 5 bases and J by 5 bases, and 12 bases separated the two germline ends. This CDR3 reads CASSPPGLNEKLFF. Written as DNA, the CDR3 is TGTGCCAGCAGTCCGCCAGGGCTAAATGAAAAACTGTTTTTT.

This clonotype was seen a few times. J is TRBJ2-4 and V is TRBV19, with D possibly matching TRBD2 (6 bases). Germline V lookup: CDR1 LNHDA, CDR2 SQIVND (reference sequence). Between the trimmed V and J ends, which lost 7 bases and 11 bases, there was a span of 21 bases. The CDR3 has 14 amino acids. For the CDR3, the DNA is TGTGCCAGTACCGAGAGCGGGCTGAGGACATTTCAGTACTTC. Protein: CASTESGLRTFQYF.

V is TRBV28 and J is TRBJ1-2; D might be TRBD1 (6 bases). Germline CDR1 is MDHEN and CDR2 is SYDVKM. The germline V and J ends were trimmed by 3 bases and 8 bases, with 7 bases remaining between them. The length of the CDR3 is 11 residues. CDR3 loop: CASSFGQGYTF. CDR3 coding DNA: TGTGCCAGCAGTTTTGGACAGGGCTACACCTTC.

This clonotype was counted at least ten times. V gene TRBV6-2 or TRBV6-3 combines with J gene TRBJ1-2; TRBD1 might be the D (5 bases). Per the germline V gene, CDR1 is MNHEY and CDR2 is SVGEGT. The CDR3 spans 15 residues. V lost 2 bases and J 0 bases, leaving 10 bases between the germline ends. CDR3 sequence: CASSYGRATNYGYTF. The CDR3 DNA reads TGTGCCAGCAGTTACGGCAGGGCTACTAACTATGGCTACACCTTC.

The chain couples TRBV29-1 to TRBJ2-4; 10 bases map to TRBD2. V was pared by 4 bases and J by 9 bases, with 9 bases of the junction left unmatched. In germline, CDR1 is SQVTM, CDR2 ANQGSEA. The CDR3 is 14 amino acids. CDR3 DNA: TGCAGCGTTGGTGATAGCGGGGGGTTAAGCATTCAGTACTTC. Amino acids: CSVGDSGGLSIQYF.

The chain uses TRBV7-2 and TRBJ2-3, with D perhaps TRBD1 (5 bases). Germline loops: CDR1 SGHTA, CDR2 FQGNSA. With 0 bases removed from V and 7 bases from J, the gap between germline ends came to 20 bases. The CDR3 spans 17 residues. The CDR3 bases are TGTGCCAGCAGCTTAGCGCTAACCAATAAGGGGCTAAATACGCAGTATTTT. Translated, it gives CASSLALTNKGLNTQYF.

The chain has TRBV7-8 and TRBJ1-3; 7 bases match TRBD1. CDR3 length: 15 residues. V lost 3 bases to trimming and J lost 1 base; unmatched junction nucleotides: 3. Germline CDR1 and CDR2: SGHVS and FQNEAQ. CDR3 protein: CASSLGRGSGNTIYF. CDR3 bases: TGTGCCAGCAGCTTGGGCAGGGGGTCTGGAAACACCATATATTTT.

In this sample, this clonotype turned up a few times. J is TRBJ1-2 and V is TRBV4-1; maybe TRBD1 (6 bases). The CDR3 loop spans 15 amino acids. V lost 0 bases, J lost 10 bases, and 18 bases lay in between. Germline CDR1 reads MGHRA; CDR2 reads YSYEKL. DNA for the CDR3: TGCGCCAGCAGCCAAGAATGGGGGCTCTTTAATGACTACACCTTC. It encodes CASSQEWGLFNDYTF.

This clonotype showed up many times. V is TRBV4-2 and J is TRBJ2-1, with 11 bases lining up with TRBD1. CDR1 and CDR2 from the germline V gene are LGHNA and YNFKEQ. This CDR3 is built from 16 residues. The V gene end was trimmed by 3 bases and the J gene end by 6 bases; junction bases not matched to a gene: 7. The CDR3 here is CASSQEIGTGGNEQFF. The DNA of the CDR3 is TGTGCCAGCAGCCAGGAAATCGGGACAGGGGGCAATGAGCAGTTCTTC.

The chain joins TRBV5-1 to TRBJ2-7; 7 bases match TRBD2. The CDR3 spans 15 residues. Trimming removed 0 bases from V and 6 bases from J; junction bases left unmatched: 9. Germline-derived CDR1 and CDR2 are SGHRS and YFSETQ. The CDR3 DNA sequence: TGCGCCAGCAGCTTGGCCATCGGGGGGAAACTCGAGCAGTACTTC. It codes for CASSLAIGGKLEQYF.

There are a few counts of this clonotype. V usage is TRBV12-3 or TRBV12-4 and J usage is TRBJ2-3; D call uncertain. Trimming took 6 bases from V and 0 from J, leaving 19 bases between them. The CDR3 contains 17 residues. The CDR3 region is CASRPRRRSPSTDTQYF. CDR3 in DNA: TGTGCCAGCAGACCAAGGCGGCGGTCACCTAGCACAGATACGCAGTATTTT.

This sequence joins TRBV4-2 and TRBJ1-2; D not certain. The CDR3 extends over 14 amino acids. V lost 0 bases to trimming and J lost 2 bases, with 7 bases between them. CDR1 and CDR2 (germline): LGHNA, YNFKEQ. The CDR3 DNA is TGTGCCAGCAGCCAAGATTCCTTGAACTATGGCTACACCTTC. This sequence encodes CASSQDSLNYGYTF.